In this sample, the clone carrying this TCR beta chain turned up many times. Its specificity is not known. A modified ARM-PCR protocol with three rounds of nested PCR amplified TCRbeta. In TCRdb, the multiplex PCR reads were re-called with MiXCR into one record per CDR3 protein. The table shows 65,000 to 75,000 distinct CDR3 sequences, with around 80% occurring only once. No cell sorting was done before RNA was extracted from the tissue. More than 3 cm separated this lung sample from the edge of the tumor. Donors were chemotherapy-naive, newly diagnosed lung cancer surgical patients in China, August–November 2014. The sample comes from a study of tumor and adjacent non-tumor tissue in lung cancer. V lost 1 base and J lost 6, with 3 bases in between. Germline CDR1 is SEHNR and CDR2 is FQNEAQ (reference sequence). This CDR3 contains 11 residues. Notes on the study in general: Tumor TCR diversity, when higher, was linked to shorter survival. Normal lung showed higher cumulative top 100 clone frequency than tumor. Tumor tissue had significantly higher TCR diversity than normal lung.

The sequenced sample was distant non-tumor lung tissue. This sequence originates from a man between 60 and 70 years old with non-small cell lung cancer. This rearrangement joins TRBV7-9 to TRBJ1-1; D not resolved. CDR3 DNA: TGTGCCAGCAGCTTAGGATCTGAAGCTTTCTTT. The encoded protein is CASSLGSEAFF.